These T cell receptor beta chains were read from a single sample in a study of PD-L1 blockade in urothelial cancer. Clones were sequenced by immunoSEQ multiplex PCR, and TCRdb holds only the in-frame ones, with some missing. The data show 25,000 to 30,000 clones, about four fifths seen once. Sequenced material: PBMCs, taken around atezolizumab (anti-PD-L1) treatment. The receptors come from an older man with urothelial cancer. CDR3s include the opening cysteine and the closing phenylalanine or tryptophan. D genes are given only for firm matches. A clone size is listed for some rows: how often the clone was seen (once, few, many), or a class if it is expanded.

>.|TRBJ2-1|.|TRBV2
CASRGGTSYNEQFF
TGTGCCAGCAGGGGCGGGACTTCCTACAATGAGCAGTTCTTC
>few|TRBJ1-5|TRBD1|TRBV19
CASSRMWGGQANQPQHF
TGTGCCAGTAGTAGGATGTGGGGTGGACAGGCCAATCAGCCCCAGCATTTT
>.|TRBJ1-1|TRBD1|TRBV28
CASSRQGIPNTEAFF
TGTGCCAGCAGTCGACAGGGGATCCCTAACACTGAAGCTTTCTTT
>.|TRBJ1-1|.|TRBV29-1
CSVAIGHMNTEAFF
TGCAGCGTTGCGATAGGACACATGAACACTGAAGCTTTCTTT
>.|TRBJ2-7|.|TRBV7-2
CASSIGGGSYEQYF
TGTGCCAGCAGCATAGGAGGGGGCTCCTACGAGCAGTACTTC
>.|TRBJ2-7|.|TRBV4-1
CASSQVVPSHEQYF
TGCGCCAGCAGCCAAGTAGTACCTTCTCACGAGCAGTACTTC
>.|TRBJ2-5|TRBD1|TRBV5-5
CASSLEAGGTQYF
TGTGCCAGCAGCTTGGAAGCAGGGGGGACCCAGTACTTC
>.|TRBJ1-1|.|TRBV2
CASSILGAEAFF
TGTGCCAGCAGTATTCTAGGGGCTGAAGCTTTCTTT
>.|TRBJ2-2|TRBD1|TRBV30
CAWRRDRGTGELFF
TGTGCCTGGAGACGGGACAGGGGCACCGGGGAGCTGTTTTTT
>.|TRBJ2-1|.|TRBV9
CASSVQGARGYNEQFF
TGTGCCAGCAGCGTACAGGGGGCGCGGGGGTACAATGAGCAGTTCTTC
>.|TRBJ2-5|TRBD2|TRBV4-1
CASSHRPGTSGRSQETQYF
TGCGCCAGCAGCCACCGACCCGGGACTAGCGGGAGGTCGCAAGAGACCCAGTACTTC
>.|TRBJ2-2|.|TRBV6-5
CASSWDIGNTGELFF
TGTGCCAGCAGTTGGGACATTGGGAACACCGGGGAGCTGTTTTTT
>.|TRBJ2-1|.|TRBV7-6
CASSALAGTGNGNEQFF
TGTGCCAGCAGCGCATTAGCGGGGACAGGGAATGGCAATGAGCAGTTCTTC
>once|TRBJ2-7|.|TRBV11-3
CASSLEWGQSYEQYF
TGTGCCAGCAGCTTAGAGTGGGGACAATCCTACGAGCAGTACTTC
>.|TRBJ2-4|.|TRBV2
CATHRGNIQYF
TGTGCCACCCACAGAGGGAACATTCAGTACTTC
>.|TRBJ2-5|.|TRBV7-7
CASSGVGGKETQYF
TGTGCCAGCAGCGGGGTAGGAGGGAAAGAGACCCAGTACTTC
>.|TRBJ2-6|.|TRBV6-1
CASSDLTGSSGANVLTF
TGTGCCAGCAGTGACTTGACAGGTTCCTCTGGGGCCAACGTCCTGACTTTC
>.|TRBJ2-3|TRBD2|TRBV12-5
CASGLVFTAGVVTDTQYF
TGTGCTAGTGGTTTGGTATTTACAGCGGGAGTGGTCACAGATACGCAGTATTTT
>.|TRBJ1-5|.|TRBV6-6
CATAGGNSNQPQHF
TGTGCCACCGCCGGGGGAAATAGCAATCAGCCCCAGCATTTT
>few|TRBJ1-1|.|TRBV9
CASSARQYTEAFF
TGTGCCAGCAGCGCTCGCCAGTACACTGAAGCTTTCTTT
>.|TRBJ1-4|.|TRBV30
CAWSPGRRVEEKLFF
TGTGCCTGGAGTCCCGGTAGGCGGGTTGAAGAAAAACTGTTTTTT
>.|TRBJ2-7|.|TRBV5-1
CASRLGQGGYEQYF
TGCGCCAGCAGACTCGGACAGGGAGGGTACGAGCAGTACTTC
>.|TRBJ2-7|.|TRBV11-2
CASSRRDNSYEQYF
TGTGCCAGCAGCCGCCGGGACAACTCCTACGAGCAGTACTTC
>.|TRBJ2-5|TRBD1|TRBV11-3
CASTIRTGATGKTQYF
TGTGCCAGCACCATCCGGACAGGGGCAACGGGGAAGACCCAGTACTTC
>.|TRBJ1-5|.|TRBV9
CASSEGGDQPQHF
TGTGCCAGCAGCGAAGGAGGGGATCAGCCCCAGCATTTT
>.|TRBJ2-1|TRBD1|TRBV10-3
CAISPGGHNEQFF
TGTGCCATCAGCCCAGGGGGCCACAATGAGCAGTTCTTC
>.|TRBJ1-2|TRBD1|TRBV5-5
CASSSTGEGYGYTF
TGTGCCAGCAGTTCAACAGGGGAAGGATATGGCTACACCTTC
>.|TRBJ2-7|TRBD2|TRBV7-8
CASSPSGGPYEQYF
TGTGCCAGCAGCCCTTCGGGGGGGCCCTACGAGCAGTACTTC
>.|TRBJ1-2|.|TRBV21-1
CASSDRGDLYGYTF
TGTGCCAGCAGCGACCGGGGGGACCTCTATGGCTACACCTTC
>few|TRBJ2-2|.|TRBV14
CASSQKGQGTGELFF
TGTGCCAGCAGCCAAAAGGGGCAGGGGACCGGGGAGCTGTTTTTT
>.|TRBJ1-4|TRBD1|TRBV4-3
CASSLRPPIGTANEKLFF
TGCGCCAGCAGCCTCAGACCCCCGATTGGGACAGCTAATGAAAAACTGTTTTTT
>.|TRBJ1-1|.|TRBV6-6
CASSPGVTEAFF
TGTGCCAGCAGTCCAGGGGTCACTGAAGCTTTCTTT
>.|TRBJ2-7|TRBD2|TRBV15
CATSRANPLAGAEEQYF
TGTGCCACCAGCAGAGCAAATCCACTAGCGGGAGCGGAAGAGCAGTACTTC
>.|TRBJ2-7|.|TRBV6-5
CASSYRDSVSYEQYF
TGTGCCAGCAGTTACCGAGACTCGGTCTCCTACGAGCAGTACTTC
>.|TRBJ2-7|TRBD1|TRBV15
CAIRTGSYEQYF
TGTGCCATAAGGACAGGGAGTTACGAGCAGTACTTC
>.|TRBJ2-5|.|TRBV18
CASSPIGRSYRETQYF
TGTGCCAGCTCACCAATCGGACGGAGCTACAGGGAGACCCAGTACTTC
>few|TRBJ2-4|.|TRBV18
CASSPETRPNIQYF
TGTGCCAGCTCACCGGAGACTAGACCAAACATTCAGTACTTC
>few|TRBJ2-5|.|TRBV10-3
CAISESRPGETQYF
TGTGCCATCAGTGAGTCGAGGCCCGGGGAGACCCAGTACTTC
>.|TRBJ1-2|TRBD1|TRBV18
CASSSLGQGDNYGYTF
TGTGCCAGCTCATCCCTAGGACAGGGGGATAACTATGGCTACACCTTC
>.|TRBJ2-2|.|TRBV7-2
CASSLTGNTGELFF
TGTGCCAGCAGCCTTACAGGAAACACCGGGGAGCTGTTTTTT
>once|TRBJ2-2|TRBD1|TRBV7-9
CASSRSGRGQAVSGELFF
TGTGCCAGCAGCCGCTCCGGACGGGGACAGGCCGTTTCCGGGGAGCTGTTTTTT
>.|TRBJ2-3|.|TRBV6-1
CASVRVRADTDTQYF
TGTGCCAGCGTGAGGGTTAGAGCCGACACAGATACGCAGTATTTT
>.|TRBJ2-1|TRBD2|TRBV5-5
CASTRGGSYNEQFF
TGTGCCAGCACTCGCGGGGGGTCCTACAATGAGCAGTTCTTC
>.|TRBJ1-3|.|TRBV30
CAWSAGALSGNTIYF
TGTGCCTGGAGCGCGGGGGCCCTCTCTGGAAACACCATATATTTT
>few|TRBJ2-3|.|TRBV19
CASSGGMGADTQYF
TGTGCCAGTAGTGGAGGGATGGGAGCTGATACGCAGTATTTT
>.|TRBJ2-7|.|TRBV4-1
CASSQEAGYEQYF
TGCGCCAGCAGCCAAGAGGCAGGGTACGAGCAGTACTTC
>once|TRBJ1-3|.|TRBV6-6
CASSYPPQGNTIYF
TGTGCCAGCAGTTACCCACCACAAGGAAACACCATATATTTT
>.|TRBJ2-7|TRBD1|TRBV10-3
CAISEDRDFEQYF
TGTGCCATCAGTGAGGACAGGGATTTCGAGCAGTACTTC
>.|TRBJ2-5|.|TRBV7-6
CASSLLGGQETQYF
TGTGCCAGCAGCTTATTGGGGGGCCAAGAGACCCAGTACTTC
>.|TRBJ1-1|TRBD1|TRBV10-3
CAIKAQGKSDTEAFF
TGTGCCATCAAAGCACAGGGGAAATCGGACACTGAAGCTTTCTTT
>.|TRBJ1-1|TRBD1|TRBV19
CASSIQGVGTEAFF
TGTGCCAGTAGTATACAGGGGGTAGGCACTGAAGCTTTCTTT
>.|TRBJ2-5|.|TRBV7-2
CASSLPRGGQTQYF
TGTGCCAGCAGCTTACCGAGGGGGGGGCAGACCCAGTACTTC
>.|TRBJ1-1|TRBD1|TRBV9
CASSVEGTGGTEAFF
TGTGCCAGCAGCGTAGAAGGGACAGGGGGCACTGAAGCTTTCTTT
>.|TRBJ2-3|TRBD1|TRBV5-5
CASSHPGQGDTQYF
TGTGCCAGCAGCCACCCGGGACAGGGAGATACGCAGTATTTT